This T cell receptor (beta chain) originates from a study of blood T cells in healthy people across ages. CDR3 length: 15 amino acids. Germline V gene sequence: CDR1 SQVTM, CDR2 ANQGSEA. Combining a sample-barcoded 5' primer with a J-beta primer mix, a second PCR ran for 7 to 11 cycles. TCRdb analysed the 5' RACE reads with MiXCR anew, one entry per CDR3 protein. Seen here are around 800,000 distinct CDR3 sequences, under 80% observed once, and the top ten hold 25% to 35%. Specimen: blood. This TCR was recovered from a young man in good health. V gene TRBV29-1 combines with J gene TRBJ2-5; D is perhaps TRBD1 (6 bases). The J call could be wrong; TRBJ2-7 is a better fit for the DNA end. The CDR3, as DNA: TGCAGCGTCCCCCGGACAGCCTCTGGGGCGTTCGAGCAGTACTTC. Translated: CSVPRTASGAFEQYF.